Shown below are 5 T cell receptor beta chains from a single sample sequenced in a study of molecular identifiers for immune sequencing clone quantification. One entry per CDR3 protein, called by TCRdb with MiXCR from the PCR reads. Counted here are 85,000 to 130,000 distinct CDR3 sequences, roughly 34% occurring once; the ten biggest clones make up 4% to 4.5%. Sequenced material: naive CD8+ T cells from blood, with Jurkat cell RNA spiked in. The subset denotes: FACS-sorted CD8+CD4-CCR7+CD45RA+ naive T cells. The receptors shown here come from a human donor in good health. Some libraries in this study had Jurkat cell RNA spiked in.

This clonotype has only a few counts. The chain uses TRBV4-1 and TRBJ2-7, with unresolved D. The CDR3 covers 12 residues. Germline lookup yields CDR1 MGHRA and CDR2 YSYEKL. Trimming cost V 0 bases and J 1 base, with 1 base left between them. The CDR3 spells CASSQDSYEQYF. In DNA form, the CDR3 reads TGCGCCAGCAGCCAAGATTCCTACGAGCAGTACTTC.

The CDR3 DNA sequence: TGTGCCAGCAGTTACTTTTTGAGTTCCCAAGGGACTGAAGCTTTCTTT. Translated: CASSYFLSSQGTEAFF. The rearrangement links TRBV6-5 to TRBJ1-1; no clear D. Germline CDR1 is MNHEY and CDR2 is SVGAGI. The length of the CDR3 is 16 residues. V lost 1 base and J lost 5, with 17 bases in between.

Turning to this clonotype: This may be a read error, as it is one base from a much larger clone. This chain links TRBV2 with TRBJ2-5, with 9 positions matching TRBD2. Trimming cost V 11 bases and J 5 bases; bases outside gene matches: 12. CDR1 and CDR2 (germline): SNHLY, FYNNEI. This CDR3 contains 14 residues. The CDR3 DNA sequence: TGTGCCGGGTCCGCAGCGGGAGGTCTCGAGACCCAGTACTTC. This encodes CAGSAAGGLETQYF.

Points on this clonotype: The CDR3 does not end in the conserved phenylalanine or tryptophan, so this is likely a read error. The DNA is omitted, as the CDR3 cannot be located on it reliably, and the CDR3 follows TCRdb's listing. The chain links TRBV20-1 to TRBJ2-2; TRBD1 is taken as the D call from the table, unchecked against the DNA. The CDR3 numbers 14 amino acids, ends counted. Germline V gives CDR1 DFQATT, CDR2 SNEGSKA (reference sequence). The CDR3 spells CSANTGVNTGELIY.

For this clonotype: A junction boundary mismatches the germline segment, possibly from a read error. CDR3 DNA sequence: TGTTCCAGCAGGCCACTAGCGGAAACCTACGAGCGGTACTTC. Protein product: CSSRPLAETYERYF. This chain uses TRBV28 with TRBJ2-7, with TRBD2 matching over 8 bases. The CDR3 sequence is 14 residues long. The germline V gene has CDR1 MDHEN and CDR2 SYDVKM.